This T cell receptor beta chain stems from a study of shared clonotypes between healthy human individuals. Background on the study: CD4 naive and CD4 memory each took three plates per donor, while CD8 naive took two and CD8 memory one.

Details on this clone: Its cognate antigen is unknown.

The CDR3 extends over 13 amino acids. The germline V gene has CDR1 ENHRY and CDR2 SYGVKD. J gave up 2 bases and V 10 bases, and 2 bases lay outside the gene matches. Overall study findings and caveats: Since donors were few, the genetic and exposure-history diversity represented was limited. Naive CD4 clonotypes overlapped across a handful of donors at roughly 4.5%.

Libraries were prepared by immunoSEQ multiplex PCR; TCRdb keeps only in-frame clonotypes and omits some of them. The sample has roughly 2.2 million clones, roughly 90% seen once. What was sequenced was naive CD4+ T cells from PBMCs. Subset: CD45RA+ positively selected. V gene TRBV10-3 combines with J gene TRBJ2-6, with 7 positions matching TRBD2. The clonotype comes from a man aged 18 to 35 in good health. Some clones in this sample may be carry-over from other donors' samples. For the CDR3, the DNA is TGTGCCAGCGCGGGGGCTGGGGCCAACGTCCTGACTTTC. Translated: CASAGAGANVLTF.